These 2 T cell receptor beta chains came from one sample sequenced in a study of blood T cell repertoires in COVID-19. Measured with immunoSEQ multiplex PCR; TCRdb has only the in-frame clones, and not every one. The sample yields hundreds of thousands of clones, around 85% seen once. Sequencing used peripheral blood. The source of these receptors is a woman at least 80 years old with acute or convalescent COVID-19.

The chain employs TRBV9 and TRBJ2-3; D possibly corresponds to TRBD2 (6 bases). Trimming left V 4 bases short and J 7 bases short, with 22 bases between. Looked up from germline, CDR1 is SGDLS and CDR2 is YYNGEE. This CDR3 is 16 amino acids long. The CDR3 nucleotides are TGTGCCAGCAGCCACACCGGGAGTGGGGGAATCTATACGCAGTATTTT. It encodes CASSHTGSGGIYTQYF.

The chain links TRBV24-1 to TRBJ1-5, with a weak D call TRBD1 (6 bases). Trimming pared 0 bases from V and 4 bases from J, leaving 9 bases between. This CDR3 comprises 15 residues. Looked up from germline, CDR1 is KGHDR and CDR2 is SFDVKD. The CDR3 reads CATSDLGQGNQPQHF. The DNA for the CDR3 is TGTGCCACCAGTGATTTGGGTCAGGGGAATCAGCCCCAGCATTTT.